Listed below are T cell receptor beta chains from one sample, sequenced in a study of technical replicates of blood from a few donors. TCRdb's table, derived via immunoSEQ multiplex PCR, lists solely in-frame clones and lacks some. Among 60,000 to 80,000 clones listed, around 84% were seen once. Material for sequencing was PBMCs. The receptor set was obtained from a human donor in good health. Some clones in this sample may be carry-over from other donors' samples. CDR3s include the opening cysteine and the closing phenylalanine or tryptophan. The D gene is left open where the match is weak. Clone size appears in some rows only: once, few, many, or a class for an expanded clone.

>.|.|TRBV16|TRBJ1-3
CASTISGSKGNTIYF
TGTGCCAGCACCATTTCCGGGTCCAAGGGAAACACCATATATTTT
>.|once|TRBV2|TRBJ1-5
CASRDADRGNQPQHF
TGTGCCAGCAGAGACGCGGATCGGGGCAATCAGCCCCAGCATTTT
>TRBD1|.|TRBV4-2|TRBJ2-1
CASSLIPGTGGNEQFF
TGTGCCAGCAGCCTAATACCCGGGACAGGAGGGAATGAGCAGTTCTTC
>.|.|TRBV9|TRBJ2-5
CASSVVSPSQETQYF
TGTGCCAGCAGCGTAGTATCCCCGTCGCAAGAGACCCAGTACTTC
>.|once|TRBV5-6|TRBJ1-5
CASSKRQADNQPQHF
TGTGCCAGCAGCAAACGACAGGCTGACAATCAGCCCCAGCATTTT
>TRBD1|.|TRBV10-3|TRBJ2-2
CAISELGTGNTGELFF
TGTGCCATCAGTGAGTTAGGGACAGGGAACACCGGGGAGCTGTTTTTT
>TRBD1|.|TRBV11-2|TRBJ1-3
CASSLRQGPLPGNTIYF
TGTGCCAGCAGCCTGAGACAGGGACCTCTCCCCGGAAACACCATATATTTT
>TRBD2|.|TRBV29-1|TRBJ2-7
CSVEELAGGAAAYEQYF
TGCAGCGTTGAGGAGCTAGCGGGGGGCGCTGCGGCCTACGAGCAGTACTTC
>.|.|TRBV2|TRBJ1-5
CASSDGQGLFQPQHF
TGTGCCAGCAGTGATGGCCAGGGCTTATTTCAGCCCCAGCATTTT
>.|.|TRBV19|TRBJ2-6
CASSVKLTGANVLTF
TGTGCCAGTAGTGTAAAGCTCACTGGGGCCAACGTCCTGACTTTC
>TRBD1|.|TRBV5-8|TRBJ1-5
CASSWGTGDYQPQHF
TGTGCCAGCAGCTGGGGGACAGGGGATTATCAGCCCCAGCATTTT
>TRBD1|.|TRBV13|TRBJ1-2
CASSLGSGTGGRGYTF
TGTGCCAGCAGCTTAGGATCCGGGACAGGGGGCCGGGGCTACACCTTC
>.|.|TRBV7-2|TRBJ2-4
CASSPFTGMMTKNIQYF
TGTGCCAGCAGCCCTTTTACAGGGATGATGACCAAAAACATTCAGTACTTC
>TRBD2|once|TRBV28|TRBJ2-1
CASRTTGTINEQFF
TGTGCCAGCAGGACGACCGGGACTATCAATGAGCAGTTCTTC
>TRBD1|.|TRBV7-9|TRBJ1-1
CASSSRDRGRTEAFF
TGTGCCAGCAGCTCCAGAGACAGGGGGCGGACTGAAGCTTTCTTT
>.|.|TRBV15|TRBJ1-2
CATSALEKNYVYGYTF
TGTGCCACCAGCGCCCTAGAGAAGAATTACGTATATGGCTACACCTTC
>.|.|TRBV7-9|TRBJ2-2
CASSTSSGFTGELFF
TGTGCCAGCAGCACAAGTAGCGGCTTTACCGGGGAGCTGTTTTTT
>.|.|TRBV9|TRBJ2-1
CASSLGPPDRQFF
TGTGCCAGCAGCCTGGGGCCGCCTGATCGGCAGTTCTTC
>.|once|TRBV27|TRBJ2-6
CASSLFGPRGSGANVLTF
TGTGCCAGCAGTTTATTCGGGCCCCGGGGGAGTGGGGCCAACGTCCTGACTTTC
>TRBD1|.|TRBV7-7|TRBJ2-5
CASSTGQGGQETQYF
TGTGCCAGCAGCACGGGACAGGGGGGCCAAGAGACCCAGTACTTC
>TRBD1|few|TRBV7-9|TRBJ1-1
CASSVMGQRTEAFF
TGTGCCAGCAGCGTGATGGGACAGAGAACTGAAGCTTTCTTT
>.|.|TRBV7-9|TRBJ1-4
CASSLSAATNEKLFF
TGTGCCAGCAGCTTAAGTGCAGCAACTAATGAAAAACTGTTTTTT
>.|.|TRBV28|TRBJ1-1
CASSYGASTEAFF
TGTGCCAGCAGTTACGGAGCCTCTACTGAAGCTTTCTTT
>TRBD1|.|TRBV7-3|TRBJ2-5
CASSLTGGVGETQYF
TGTGCCAGCAGCTTAACAGGGGGCGTAGGGGAGACCCAGTACTTC
>TRBD1|.|TRBV18|TRBJ1-1
CASSPGTVEAFF
TGTGCCAGCTCCCCCGGGACAGTCGAAGCTTTCTTT
>.|.|TRBV21-1|TRBJ1-2
CASSRGRQGFLGTNYGYTF
TGTGCCAGCAGCAGAGGGAGGCAGGGTTTCCTCGGGACTAACTATGGCTACACCTTC
>TRBD2|.|TRBV9|TRBJ2-5
CASSTSGRATRGETQYF
TGTGCCAGCAGCACAAGCGGGAGAGCTACCAGGGGAGAGACCCAGTACTTC
>TRBD1|.|TRBV6-5|TRBJ1-2
CASSYSGTGGYGYTF
TGTGCCAGCAGTTATTCCGGGACAGGAGGCTATGGCTACACCTTC
>.|.|TRBV10-3|TRBJ1-2
CAISESGPYTF
TGTGCCATCAGTGAGTCGGGGCCCTACACCTTC
>TRBD1|.|TRBV29-1|TRBJ1-2
CSVETGGDGYTF
TGCAGCGTGGAGACAGGGGGCGATGGCTACACCTTC
>.|.|TRBV9|TRBJ2-3
CASSVAPGRERTDTQYF
TGTGCCAGTAGCGTAGCCCCCGGACGGGAGCGCACAGATACGCAGTATTTT
>.|.|TRBV5-1|TRBJ2-3
CASSLVEGTDTQYF
TGCGCCAGCAGCTTGGTAGAGGGCACAGATACGCAGTATTTT
>.|.|TRBV7-7|TRBJ2-7
CASSEGGGYEQYF
TGTGCCAGCAGTGAGGGTGGAGGGTACGAGCAGTACTTC
>.|.|TRBV5-6|TRBJ1-3
CASSLIGGRLYSGNTIYF
TGTGCCAGCAGCCTGATCGGGGGGCGACTGTACTCTGGAAACACCATATATTTT
>.|.|TRBV7-9|TRBJ2-7
CASSSSPTYEQYF
TGTGCCAGCAGCTCTTCGCCTACCTACGAGCAGTACTTC
>.|.|TRBV7-9|TRBJ2-7
CASSLSNTDEQYF
TGTGCCAGCAGCTTATCCAATACGGACGAGCAGTACTTC
>.|.|TRBV4-3|TRBJ1-5
CASSQEQGNQPQHF
TGCGCCAGCAGCCAAGAGCAGGGGAATCAGCCCCAGCATTTT
>TRBD1|.|TRBV4-3|TRBJ1-4
CASSQDLRLDRRSEKLFF
TGCGCCAGCAGCCAAGATTTGCGGTTGGACAGGCGCTCTGAAAAACTGTTTTTT
>TRBD1|.|TRBV15|TRBJ2-7
CATSRDRGQGGNEQYF
TGTGCCACCAGCAGAGACCGAGGACAGGGTGGAAACGAGCAGTACTTC
>.|.|TRBV7-9|TRBJ2-3
CASSFRQQAGTDTQYF
TGTGCCAGCAGTTTCCGTCAGCAAGCGGGCACAGATACGCAGTATTTT
>TRBD1|once|TRBV6-5|TRBJ1-4
CASRIGTAINEKLFF
TGTGCCAGCAGGATAGGGACAGCGATTAATGAAAAACTGTTTTTT
>.|.|TRBV11-2|TRBJ1-1
CASSPGQKQEAFF
TGTGCCAGCAGCCCCGGACAGAAACAGGAAGCTTTCTTT
>.|.|TRBV7-8|TRBJ1-5
CASSLAGVSNQPQHF
TGTGCCAGCAGCTTAGCAGGGGTAAGCAATCAGCCCCAGCATTTT
>TRBD1|few|TRBV2|TRBJ1-1
CASSKGQGDTEAFF
TGTGCCAGCAGTAAGGGACAGGGGGACACTGAAGCTTTCTTT
>.|.|TRBV6-9|TRBJ1-5
CASSYSVGRVNQPQHF
TGTGCCAGCAGTTATTCGGTCGGTAGAGTCAATCAGCCCCAGCATTTT
>.|once|TRBV4-1|TRBJ2-7
CASSSGESSYEQYF
TGCGCCAGCAGCTCCGGGGAGAGCTCCTACGAGCAGTACTTC
>.|.|TRBV2|TRBJ2-1
CASTRYNEQFF
TGTGCCAGCACCAGGTACAATGAGCAGTTCTTC
>TRBD2|.|TRBV6-1|TRBJ2-5
CASSASGGGGETQYF
TGTGCCAGCAGTGCCAGCGGGGGAGGGGGAGAGACCCAGTACTTC
>TRBD2|.|TRBV4-3|TRBJ2-7
CASSQGIAGLYEQYF
TGCGCCAGCAGCCAAGGGATAGCGGGCCTCTACGAGCAGTACTTC
>TRBD1|.|TRBV9|TRBJ1-2
CASSALLLGQGTYGYTF
TGTGCCAGCAGCGCACTCCTTCTGGGACAGGGCACCTATGGCTACACCTTC
>TRBD2|.|TRBV13|TRBJ2-5
CASSQRLAGGETQYF
TGTGCCAGCAGCCAAAGACTAGCGGGGGGGGAGACCCAGTACTTC
>TRBD1|.|TRBV5-1|TRBJ2-5
CASSPGRGGQGPGTQYF
TGCGCCAGCAGCCCCGGAAGAGGCGGACAGGGACCAGGGACCCAGTACTTC
>TRBD2|once|TRBV6-6|TRBJ2-1
CASSLFPGGRNEQFF
TGTGCCAGCAGCCTCTTCCCGGGGGGGCGCAATGAGCAGTTCTTC
>TRBD1|.|TRBV5-1|TRBJ1-4
CASSHTGENEKLFF
TGCGCCAGCAGCCATACAGGGGAGAATGAAAAACTGTTTTTT
>TRBD2|.|TRBV5-1|TRBJ2-1
CASSASGGYNEQFF
TGCGCCAGCAGCGCCTCCGGGGGGTACAATGAGCAGTTCTTC
>.|.|TRBV11-2|TRBJ1-2
CASSLDGRSGYTF
TGTGCCAGCAGCTTAGACGGGAGAAGTGGCTACACCTTC
>.|.|TRBV7-3|TRBJ1-1
CASSLRRNTEAFF
TGTGCCAGCAGCTTAAGGAGGAACACTGAAGCTTTCTTT